Shown below are 4 T cell receptor beta chains from a single sample sequenced in a study of T cells in Graves' hyperthyroidism and ophthalmopathy. Amplification of TCR beta CDR3 regions was performed using RNA transcripts as template. When the TCR CDR3 underwent first-round RT-PCR, the HTBI primer set was used. TCRdb itself ran the multiplex PCR reads through MiXCR, one entry per CDR3 protein. Of fewer than 750,000 distinct CDR3 sequences in the sample, approximately 14% were seen once. The specimen sequenced was blood. These receptors came from a woman between 50 and 59 years old with Graves' ophthalmopathy.

The sample holds many counts of this clonotype. The rearrangement uses TRBV5-4 and TRBJ2-3; D remains ambiguous. CDR1 SGHNT and CDR2 YYREEE come from the germline V gene (reference sequence). This CDR3 has 13 amino acids. V shed 2 bases and J shed 4 bases, with 8 bases lying between them. The CDR3 nucleotides are TGTGCCAGCAGCTTCGCTGGGGCAGATACGCAGTATTTT. It translates to CASSFAGADTQYF.

This sequence joins TRBV6-1 and TRBJ2-3; 9 bases are a match to TRBD2. J gave up 2 bases and V 4 bases, and 7 bases lay outside the gene matches. The germline CDR1 and CDR2 sequences are MNHNS and SASEGT. The CDR3 covers 16 residues. CDR3 in amino acids: CASSARLAGFTDTQYF. For the CDR3, the DNA is TGTGCCAGCAGTGCCCGCCTAGCGGGGTTCACAGATACGCAGTATTTT.

A few counts support this clonotype. This sequence joins TRBV6-1 and TRBJ2-7, with D uncertain. CDR1 is MNHNS, CDR2 SASEGT, per germline. This CDR3 contains 14 residues. Deletions cut 5 bases from V and 5 bases from J, with 16 bases between. CDR3 residues: CASSLSGVVDEQYF. For the CDR3, the DNA is TGTGCCAGCAGTCTGTCTGGTGTGGTGGACGAGCAGTACTTC.

This clonotype came up a few times. The chain links TRBV6-1 to TRBJ2-1; D perhaps matches TRBD1 (6 bases). The V and J ends lost 5 bases and 8 bases respectively, with 13 bases between them. Germline-derived CDR1 and CDR2 are MNHNS and SASEGT. This CDR3 is 13 amino acids long. CDR3 DNA: TGTGCCAGCAGTCTCACAGGGTACTATGAGCAGTTCTTC. It translates to CASSLTGYYEQFF.